Listed here are 24 T cell receptor beta chains from one sample, sequenced in a study of cytotoxic CD8 clonotypes in ibrutinib-treated CLL. The table came from immunoSEQ multiplex PCR; TCRdb's copy has only in-frame clones and leaves some out. The table includes about 85,000 clones, roughly 80% detected once. The input for sequencing was PBMCs, taken after 12 months of ibrutinib treatment. Every receptor here comes from a human donor with chronic lymphocytic leukemia.

The V call is TRBV9, the J call TRBJ2-2; D unresolved. V lost 4 bases to trimming and J lost 6 bases, with 16 bases between them. Germline CDR1 and CDR2: SGDLS and YYNGEE. The CDR3 is 15 residues long. As DNA, the CDR3 is TGTGCCAGCAGCCCCCTCGCTTCGCCCTCCGGGGAGCTGTTTTTT. As protein: CASSPLASPSGELFF.

The chain uses TRBV4-3 and TRBJ2-3; tentatively, D is TRBD1 or TRBD2 (6 bases each). This CDR3 comprises 17 residues. CDR1 and CDR2 from the germline V gene are LGHNA and YSLEER. V dropped 0 bases and J dropped 4 bases, with 17 bases sitting between them. CDR3 sequence reads: CASSQDPPAGEADTQYF. Here the CDR3 DNA reads TGCGCCAGCAGCCAAGACCCCCCCGCAGGGGAGGCAGATACGCAGTATTTT.

This chain uses TRBV6-4 with TRBJ2-1; TRBD1 matches 9 bases. CDR3 length: 15 residues. CDR1 is MRHNA, CDR2 SNTAGT, per germline. Trimming took 4 bases from V and 8 from J; bases not matched to a gene: 9. CDR3 DNA: TGTGCCAGCAGTGGACAGGGGGGGTATGTCGATGAGCAGTTCTTC. Translation gives CASSGQGGYVDEQFF.

This clone occurred once. CDR3 residues: CASSYSLAQAEAFF. In nucleotides, the CDR3 is TGTGCCAGCAGTTACTCCCTCGCCCAGGCTGAAGCTTTCTTT. V gene TRBV6-5 combines with J gene TRBJ1-1; no definite D call. Trimming removed 0 bases from V and 6 bases from J, with 11 bases in between. The CDR3 is 14 amino acids. Germline V gives CDR1 MNHEY, CDR2 SVGAGI.

This clone has more than one count but fewer than ten. The chain employs TRBV7-9 and TRBJ1-6; D is uncertain. The length of the CDR3 is 13 residues. V gave up 0 bases and J gave up 14 bases, with 11 bases separating them. Per the germline V gene, CDR1 is SEHNR and CDR2 is FQNEAQ (reference sequence). CDR3 nucleotides: TGTGCCAGCAGCTTAGCAGGCCAGTTGGCCCTCCACTTT. Protein sequence: CASSLAGQLALHF.

The CDR3 region has the DNA TGTGCCAGCAGCAGATCCCGGGGAGCAGAGACCCAGTACTTC. Translation: CASSRSRGAETQYF. The chain employs TRBV11-2 and TRBJ2-5; weak D call: TRBD2 (5 bases). Germline lookup yields CDR1 SGHAT and CDR2 FQNNGV. Between the trimmed V and J ends, which lost 5 bases and 4 bases, there was a span of 14 bases. The CDR3 runs 14 residues.

The chain couples TRBV2 to TRBJ1-2; 7 positions match TRBD1. CDR1 is SNHLY, CDR2 FYNNEI, per germline. CDR3 size: 14 residues. V was pared by 3 bases and J by 6 bases, with 7 bases of the junction left unmatched. The CDR3 region is CASSEQGGGNGYTF. CDR3 bases: TGTGCCAGCAGTGAGCAGGGGGGCGGGAATGGCTACACCTTC. Together with reference TRBV2 and TRBJ1-2, the CDR3 gives the full variable domain: EPEVTQTPSHQVTQMGQEVILRCVPISNHLYFYWYRQILGQKVEFLVSFYNNEISEKSEIFDDQFSVERPDGSNFTLKIRSTKLEDSAMYFCASSEQGGGNGYTFGSGTRLTVV.

In its sample, this clone was seen a few times. The chain couples TRBV19 to TRBJ2-1; 11 bases map to TRBD2. V dropped 7 bases and J dropped 10; count of bases not matched to a gene: 9. Germline V CDR1 and CDR2: LNHDA, SQIVND (reference sequence). This CDR3 region has 14 residues. CDR3 residues: CASNQLAGGLEQFF. CDR3 bases: TGTGCCAGTAACCAGCTAGCGGGGGGACTGGAGCAGTTCTTC. The entire variable domain, with the rest obtained from reference TRBV19 and TRBJ2-1, is as follows: DGGITQSPKYLFRKEGQNVTLSCEQNLNHDAMYWYRQDPGQGLRLIYYSQIVNDFQKGDIAEGYSVSREKKESFPLTVTSAQKNPTAFYLCASNQLAGGLEQFFGPGTRLTVL.

The rearrangement uses TRBV7-8 and TRBJ2-3; D gene unclear. Trimming stripped 1 base from V and 0 bases from J, with 8 bases between. The CDR3 spans 15 residues. Germline CDR1 is SGHVS and CDR2 is FQNEAQ. The CDR3 DNA is TGTGCCAGCAGCTTAGGGGGTAGGAGCACAGATACGCAGTATTTT. Translating gives CASSLGGRSTDTQYF.

This chain connects TRBV6-6 to TRBJ2-7, with D possibly being TRBD1 or TRBD2 (6 bases each). The V end lost 2 bases, the J end lost 1 base, and 15 bases lay between the germline ends. CDR1 is MNHNY and CDR2 is SVGAGI in the germline V gene (reference sequence). This CDR3 is 16 amino acids long. CDR3 coding DNA: TGTGCCAGCAGTTACCCCCCGAGGGGGGCTTCCTACGAGCAGTACTTC. This sequence encodes CASSYPPRGASYEQYF.

The J gene is TRBJ1-1, the V gene TRBV10-3, with TRBD1 as a possible D gene (6 bases). V was shortened by 10 bases and J by 11 bases, with 20 bases between the two germline ends. Germline CDR1 and CDR2: ENHRY and SYGVKD. The CDR3 consists of 12 residues. This CDR3 is CATTGGGRGAFF. The DNA of the CDR3 is TGTGCCACCACCGGCGGGGGGCGCGGGGCTTTCTTT.

The genes are TRBV19 and TRBJ1-5, with D perhaps matching TRBD1 (6 bases). Germline V gives CDR1 LNHDA, CDR2 SQIVND (reference sequence). The CDR3 contains 14 residues. V was clipped by 6 bases and J by 5 bases, with 14 bases between them. The CDR3 bases are TGTGCCAGTAGGGGGGCCGGCCACCATCAGCCCCAGCATTTT. Its protein product is CASRGAGHHQPQHF. Drawing the rest from reference TRBV19 and TRBJ1-5, the complete variable domain is DGGITQSPKYLFRKEGQNVTLSCEQNLNHDAMYWYRQDPGQGLRLIYYSQIVNDFQKGDIAEGYSVSREKKESFPLTVTSAQKNPTAFYLCASRGAGHHQPQHFGDGTRLSIL.

This chain connects TRBV4-3 to TRBJ2-3, with no clear D. Germline CDR1 and CDR2: LGHNA and YSLEER. The CDR3 has 14 amino acids. Between the trimmed V and J ends, which lost 0 bases and 4 bases, there was a span of 8 bases. The CDR3, as DNA: TGCGCCAGCAGCCAAGATGGTTGGGCAGATACGCAGTATTTT. Encoded protein: CASSQDGWADTQYF.

This sequence joins TRBV7-9 and TRBJ2-4; D is uncertain. Germline CDR1 is SEHNR and CDR2 is FQNEAQ (reference sequence). The CDR3 is 14 amino acids. Trimming cost V 1 base and J 4 bases, with 8 bases left between them. The CDR3 coding sequence is TGTGCCAGCAGCTTAGGACCAGCTAAAAACATTCAGTACTTC. It codes for CASSLGPAKNIQYF.

The chain employs TRBV10-3 and TRBJ1-1; no clear D. Germline CDR1 reads ENHRY; CDR2 reads SYGVKD. The CDR3 sequence is 13 residues long. V was clipped by 7 bases and J by 2 bases, with 11 bases between them. Here the CDR3 DNA reads TGTGCCATCACCACCGGGCCTAACACTGAAGCTTTCTTT. It encodes CAITTGPNTEAFF.

V gene TRBV10-3 combines with J gene TRBJ2-3; no clear D. V dropped 6 bases and J dropped 0 bases, with 4 bases sitting between them. Germline values: CDR1 ENHRY, CDR2 SYGVKD. The length of the CDR3 is 12 residues. CDR3 sequence: CAIRGSTDTQYF. The CDR3 DNA is TGTGCCATCAGGGGTAGCACAGATACGCAGTATTTT.

This chain uses TRBV5-1 with TRBJ2-3; 7 bases align to TRBD2. The CDR3 spans 16 residues. The trim removed 0 bases at V and 4 bases at J, leaving 8 bases unmatched. The germline gives CDR1 SGHRS, CDR2 YFSETQ. CDR3 in amino acids: CASSLVGGRRADTQYF. CDR3 in DNA: TGCGCCAGCAGCTTGGTGGGCGGGAGACGGGCAGATACGCAGTATTTT.

This rearrangement joins TRBV5-1 to TRBJ2-2; 8 bases line up with TRBD1. V gave up 4 bases and J gave up 6 bases; unmatched junction bases: 8. The CDR3 sequence is 15 residues long. The germline gives CDR1 SGHRS, CDR2 YFSETQ. CDR3: CASSPDRGGAGELFF. CDR3 nucleotides: TGCGCCAGCAGCCCCGACAGGGGTGGTGCCGGGGAGCTGTTTTTT.

CDR3 sequence reads: CASSPIGTRETQYF. The DNA for the CDR3 is TGTGCCAGCTCTCCTATTGGGACCCGGGAGACCCAGTACTTC. The V gene is TRBV18, the J gene TRBJ2-5; the D gene could be TRBD1 or TRBD2 (5 bases each). Germline lookup yields CDR1 KGHSH and CDR2 LQKENI. Trimming removed 6 bases at V and 5 bases at J, with 16 bases between. This CDR3 contains 14 residues. Together with reference TRBV18 and TRBJ2-5, the CDR3 gives the full variable domain: NAGVMQNPRHLVRRRGQEARLRCSPMKGHSHVYWYRQLPEEGLKFMVYLQKENIIDESGMPKERFSAEFPKEGPSILRIQQVVRGDSAAYFCASSPIGTRETQYFGPGTRLLVL.

The chain carries TRBV19 and TRBJ1-1; D not certain. The germline CDR1 and CDR2 sequences are LNHDA and SQIVND (reference sequence). The CDR3 has 13 residues. V lost 5 bases to trimming and J lost 7 bases, with 14 bases between them. CDR3 nucleotide sequence: TGTGCCAGTAGTTCCCCCCCCCGGGTTGAAGCTTTCTTT. It yields the protein CASSSPPRVEAFF.

This chain links TRBV18 with TRBJ1-5, with D possibly being TRBD1 (5 bases). CDR1 is KGHSH, CDR2 LQKENI, per germline. Deletions cut 0 bases from V and 2 bases from J, with 14 bases between. The CDR3 length is 17 residues. CDR3 region: CASSPPAHLGGNQPQHF. CDR3 coding DNA: TGTGCCAGCTCACCACCGGCACACCTGGGGGGCAATCAGCCCCAGCATTTT.

The J gene is TRBJ1-1, the V gene TRBV19; no definite D call. Trimming took off 7 bases at V and 0 bases at J, with 3 bases between the two ends. CDR1 and CDR2 (germline): LNHDA, SQIVND (reference sequence). CDR3 length equals 11 residues. The CDR3 spells CASTMNTEAFF. DNA for the CDR3: TGTGCCAGTACTATGAACACTGAAGCTTTCTTT.

The gene calls are TRBV7-2 and TRBJ2-2; 10 bases agree with TRBD2. The CDR3 has 16 amino acids. Looked up from germline, CDR1 is SGHTA and CDR2 is FQGNSA. Trimming removed 4 bases from V and 4 bases from J; junction bases left unmatched: 6. In nucleotides, the CDR3 is TGTGCCAGCAGCTACCTAGCGGGGGTGGGCACCGGGGAGCTGTTTTTT. This gives the protein CASSYLAGVGTGELFF. Based on the CDR3 plus reference TRBV7-2 and TRBJ2-2, the full variable domain is GAGVSQSPSNKVTEKGKDVELRCDPISGHTALYWYRQSLGQGLEFLIYFQGNSAPDKSGLPSDRFSAERTGGSVSTLTIQRTQQEDSAVYLCASSYLAGVGTGELFFGEGSRLTVL.

This clone was detected once. The gene calls are TRBV9 and TRBJ2-4, with D maybe TRBD1 (5 bases). The CDR3 is made up of 14 amino acids. Germline-derived CDR1 and CDR2 are SGDLS and YYNGEE. V lost 0 bases and J lost 8, with 12 bases in between. The CDR3 loop reads CASSVGTRADIQYF. The CDR3 bases are TGTGCCAGCAGCGTAGGAACCAGGGCAGACATTCAGTACTTC.